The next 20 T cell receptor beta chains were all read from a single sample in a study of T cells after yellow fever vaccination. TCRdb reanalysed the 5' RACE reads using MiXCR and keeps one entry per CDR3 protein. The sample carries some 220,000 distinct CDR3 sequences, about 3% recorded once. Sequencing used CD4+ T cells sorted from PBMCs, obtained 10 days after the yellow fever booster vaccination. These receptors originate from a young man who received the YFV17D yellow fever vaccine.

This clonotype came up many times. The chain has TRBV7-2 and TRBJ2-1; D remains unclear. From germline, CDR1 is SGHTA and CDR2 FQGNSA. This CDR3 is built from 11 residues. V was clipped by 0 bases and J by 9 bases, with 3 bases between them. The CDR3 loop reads CASSLAVEQFF. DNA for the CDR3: TGTGCCAGCAGCTTAGCGGTTGAGCAGTTCTTC.

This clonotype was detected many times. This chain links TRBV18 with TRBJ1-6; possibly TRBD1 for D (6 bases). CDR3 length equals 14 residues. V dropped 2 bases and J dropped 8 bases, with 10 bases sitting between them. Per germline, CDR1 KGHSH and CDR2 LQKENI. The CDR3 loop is CASSPGGKDSPLHF. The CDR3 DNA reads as TGTGCCAGCTCACCAGGGGGCAAGGATTCACCCCTCCACTTT.

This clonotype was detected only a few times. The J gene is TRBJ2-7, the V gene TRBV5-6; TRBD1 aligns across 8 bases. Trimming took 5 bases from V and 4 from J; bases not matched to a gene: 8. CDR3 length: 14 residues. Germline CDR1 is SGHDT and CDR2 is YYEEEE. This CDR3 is CASSHGQGAYEQYF. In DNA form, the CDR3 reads TGTGCCAGCAGTCATGGACAGGGTGCATACGAGCAGTACTTC.

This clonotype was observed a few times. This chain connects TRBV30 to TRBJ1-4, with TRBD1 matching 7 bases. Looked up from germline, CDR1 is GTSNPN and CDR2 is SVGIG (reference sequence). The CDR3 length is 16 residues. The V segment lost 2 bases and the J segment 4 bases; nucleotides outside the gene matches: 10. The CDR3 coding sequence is TGTGCCTGGAGTCCATCTCGGACAGGACTTAATGAAAAACTGTTTTTT. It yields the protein CAWSPSRTGLNEKLFF.

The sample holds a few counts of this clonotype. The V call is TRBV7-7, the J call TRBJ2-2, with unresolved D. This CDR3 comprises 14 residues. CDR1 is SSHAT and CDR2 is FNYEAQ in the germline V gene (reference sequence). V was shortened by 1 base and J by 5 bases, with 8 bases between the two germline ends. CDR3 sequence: CASSLEWRTGELFF. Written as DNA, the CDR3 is TGTGCCAGCAGCTTAGAGTGGCGTACCGGGGAGCTGTTTTTT.

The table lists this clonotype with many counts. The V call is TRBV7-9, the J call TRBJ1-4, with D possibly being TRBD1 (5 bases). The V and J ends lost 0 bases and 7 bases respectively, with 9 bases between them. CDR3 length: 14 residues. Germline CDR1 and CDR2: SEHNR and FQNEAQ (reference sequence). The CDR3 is CASSLARQGEKLFF. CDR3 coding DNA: TGTGCCAGCAGCTTAGCGCGGCAGGGTGAAAAACTGTTTTTT.

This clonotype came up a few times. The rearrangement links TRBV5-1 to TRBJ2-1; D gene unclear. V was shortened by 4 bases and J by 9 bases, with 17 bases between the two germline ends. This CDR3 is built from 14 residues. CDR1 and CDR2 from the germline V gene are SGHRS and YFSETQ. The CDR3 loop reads CASSQDVANGEQFF. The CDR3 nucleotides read TGCGCCAGCAGCCAGGACGTTGCTAACGGTGAGCAGTTCTTC.

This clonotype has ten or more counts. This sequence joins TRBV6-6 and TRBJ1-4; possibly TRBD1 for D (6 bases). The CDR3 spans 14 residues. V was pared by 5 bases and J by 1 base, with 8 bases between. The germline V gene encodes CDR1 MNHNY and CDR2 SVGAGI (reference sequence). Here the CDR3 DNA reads TGTGCCAGCAGTCTCAGGGGAACTAATGAAAAACTGTTTTTT. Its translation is CASSLRGTNEKLFF.

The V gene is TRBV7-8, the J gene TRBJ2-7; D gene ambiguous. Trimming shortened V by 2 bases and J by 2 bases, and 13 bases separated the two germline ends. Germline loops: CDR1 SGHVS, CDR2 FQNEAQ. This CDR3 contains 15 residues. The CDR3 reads CASSLREGIAYEQYV. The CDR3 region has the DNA TGTGCCAGCAGCTTAAGGGAAGGAATAGCCTACGAGCAGTACGTC.

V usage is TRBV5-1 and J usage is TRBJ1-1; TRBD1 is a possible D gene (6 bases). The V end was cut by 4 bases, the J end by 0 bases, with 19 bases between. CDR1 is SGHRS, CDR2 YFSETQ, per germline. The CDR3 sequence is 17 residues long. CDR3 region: CASSLGGMGGLNTEAFF. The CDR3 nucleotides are TGCGCCAGCAGCCTTGGCGGGATGGGGGGGCTGAACACTGAAGCTTTCTTT.

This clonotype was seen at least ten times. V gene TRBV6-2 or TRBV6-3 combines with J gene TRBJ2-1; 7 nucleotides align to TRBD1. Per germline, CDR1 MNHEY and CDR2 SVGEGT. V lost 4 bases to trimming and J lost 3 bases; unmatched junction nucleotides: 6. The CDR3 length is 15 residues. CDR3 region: CASSSTGLVYNEQFF. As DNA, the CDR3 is TGTGCCAGCAGTTCGACAGGGTTGGTCTACAATGAGCAGTTCTTC.

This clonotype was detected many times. The CDR3 here is CASSGGREEKLFF. DNA of the CDR3: TGTGCCAGCAGTGGGGGGCGCGAAGAAAAACTGTTTTTT. This chain links TRBV28 with TRBJ1-4; a possible D gene is TRBD1 (6 bases). The length of the CDR3 is 13 residues. Deletions cut 5 bases from V and 8 bases from J, with 12 bases between. CDR1 is MDHEN and CDR2 is SYDVKM in the germline V gene.

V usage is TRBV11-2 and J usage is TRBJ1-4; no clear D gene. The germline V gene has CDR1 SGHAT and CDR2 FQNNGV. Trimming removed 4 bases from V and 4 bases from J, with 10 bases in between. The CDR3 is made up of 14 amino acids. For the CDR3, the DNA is TGTGCCAGCAGCTCTCGGGTCCTTAATGAAAAACTGTTTTTT. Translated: CASSSRVLNEKLFF.

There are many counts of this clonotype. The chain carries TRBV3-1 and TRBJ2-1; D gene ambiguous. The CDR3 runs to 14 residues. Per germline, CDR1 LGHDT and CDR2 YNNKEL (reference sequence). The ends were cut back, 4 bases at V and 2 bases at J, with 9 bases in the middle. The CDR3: CASSPKRAYNEQFF. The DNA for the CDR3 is TGTGCCAGCAGCCCGAAGAGAGCCTACAATGAGCAGTTCTTC.

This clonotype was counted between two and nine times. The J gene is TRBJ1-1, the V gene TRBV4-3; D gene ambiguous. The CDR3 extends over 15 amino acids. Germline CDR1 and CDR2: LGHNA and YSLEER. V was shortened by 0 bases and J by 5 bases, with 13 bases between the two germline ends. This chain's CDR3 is CASSQESRGGTEAFF. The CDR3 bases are TGCGCCAGCAGCCAAGAGTCCCGGGGTGGGACTGAAGCTTTCTTT.

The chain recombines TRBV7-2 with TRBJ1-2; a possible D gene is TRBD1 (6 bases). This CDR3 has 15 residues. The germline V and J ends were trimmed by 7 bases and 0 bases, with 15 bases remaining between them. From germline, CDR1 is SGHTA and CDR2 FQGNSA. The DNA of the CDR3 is TGTGCCAGCATGAGAAGGGGGGCAGCTAACTATGGCTACACCTTC. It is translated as CASMRRGAANYGYTF.

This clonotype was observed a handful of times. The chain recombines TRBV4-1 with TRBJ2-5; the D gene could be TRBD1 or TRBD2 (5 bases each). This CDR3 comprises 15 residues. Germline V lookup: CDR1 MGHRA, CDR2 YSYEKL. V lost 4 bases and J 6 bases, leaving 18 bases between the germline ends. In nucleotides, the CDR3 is TGCGCCAGCAGCCCAACCGGGGACCAGGCACAGACCCAGTACTTC. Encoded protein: CASSPTGDQAQTQYF.

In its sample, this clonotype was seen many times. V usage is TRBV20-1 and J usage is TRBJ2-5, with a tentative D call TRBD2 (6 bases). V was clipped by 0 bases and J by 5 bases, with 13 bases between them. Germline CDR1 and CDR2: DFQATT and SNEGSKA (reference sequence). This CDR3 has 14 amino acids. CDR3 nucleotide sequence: TGCAGTGCTAGAGATCCAAGCGGGCGGGAGACCCAGTACTTC. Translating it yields CSARDPSGRETQYF.

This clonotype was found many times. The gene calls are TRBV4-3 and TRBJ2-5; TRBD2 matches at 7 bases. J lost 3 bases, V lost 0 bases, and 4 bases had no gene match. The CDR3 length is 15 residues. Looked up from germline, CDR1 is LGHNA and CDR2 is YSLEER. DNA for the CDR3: TGCGCCAGCAGCCAAGATTTTGCGGGGGAAGAGACCCAGTACTTC. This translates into CASSQDFAGEETQYF.

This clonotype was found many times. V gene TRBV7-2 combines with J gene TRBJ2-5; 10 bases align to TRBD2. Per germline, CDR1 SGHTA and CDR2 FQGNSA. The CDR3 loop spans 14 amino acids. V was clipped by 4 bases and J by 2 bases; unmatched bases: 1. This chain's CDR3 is CASSWTSGQETQYF. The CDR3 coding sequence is TGTGCCAGCAGCTGGACTAGCGGTCAAGAGACCCAGTACTTC.